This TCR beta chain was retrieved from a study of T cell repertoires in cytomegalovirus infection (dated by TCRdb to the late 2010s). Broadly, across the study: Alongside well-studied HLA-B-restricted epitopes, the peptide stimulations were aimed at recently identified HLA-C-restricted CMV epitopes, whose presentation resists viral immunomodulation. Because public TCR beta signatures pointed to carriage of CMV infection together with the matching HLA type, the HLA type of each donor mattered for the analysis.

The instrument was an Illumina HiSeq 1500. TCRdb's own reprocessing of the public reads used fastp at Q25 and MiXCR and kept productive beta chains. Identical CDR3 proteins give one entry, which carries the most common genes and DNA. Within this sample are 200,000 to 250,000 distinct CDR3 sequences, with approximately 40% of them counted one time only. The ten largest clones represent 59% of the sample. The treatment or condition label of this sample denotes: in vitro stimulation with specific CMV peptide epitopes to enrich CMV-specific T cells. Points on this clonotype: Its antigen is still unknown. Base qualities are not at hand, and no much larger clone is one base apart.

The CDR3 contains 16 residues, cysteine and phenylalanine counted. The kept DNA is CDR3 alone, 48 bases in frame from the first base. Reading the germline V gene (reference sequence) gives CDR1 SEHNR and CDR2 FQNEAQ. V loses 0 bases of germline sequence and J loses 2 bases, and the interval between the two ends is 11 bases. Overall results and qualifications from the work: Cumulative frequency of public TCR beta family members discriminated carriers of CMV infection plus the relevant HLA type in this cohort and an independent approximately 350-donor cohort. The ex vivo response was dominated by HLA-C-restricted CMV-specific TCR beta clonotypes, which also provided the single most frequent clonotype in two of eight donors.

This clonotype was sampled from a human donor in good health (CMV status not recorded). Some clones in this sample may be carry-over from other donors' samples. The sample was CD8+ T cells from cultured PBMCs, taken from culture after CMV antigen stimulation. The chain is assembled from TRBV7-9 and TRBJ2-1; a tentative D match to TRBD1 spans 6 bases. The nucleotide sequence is TGTGCCAGCAGCTTAGCGAGGGACACCACCTACAATGAGCAGTTCTTC. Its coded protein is CASSLARDTTYNEQFF.